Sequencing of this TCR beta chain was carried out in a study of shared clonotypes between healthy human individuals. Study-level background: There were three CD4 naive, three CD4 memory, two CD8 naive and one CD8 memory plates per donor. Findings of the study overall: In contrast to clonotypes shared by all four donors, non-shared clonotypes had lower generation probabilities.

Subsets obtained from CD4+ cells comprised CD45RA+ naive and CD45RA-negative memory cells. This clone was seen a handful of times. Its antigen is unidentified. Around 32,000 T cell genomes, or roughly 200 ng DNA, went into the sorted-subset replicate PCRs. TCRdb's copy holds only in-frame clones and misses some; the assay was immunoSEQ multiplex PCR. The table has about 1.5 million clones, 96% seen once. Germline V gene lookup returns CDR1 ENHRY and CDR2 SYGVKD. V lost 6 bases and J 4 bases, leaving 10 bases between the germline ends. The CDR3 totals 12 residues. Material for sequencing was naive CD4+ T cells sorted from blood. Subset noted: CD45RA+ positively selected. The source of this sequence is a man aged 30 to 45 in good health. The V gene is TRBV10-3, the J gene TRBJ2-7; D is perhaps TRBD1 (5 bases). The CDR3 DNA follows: TGTGCCATCAGCCAGACAGCATACGAGCAGTACTTC. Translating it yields CAISQTAYEQYF.